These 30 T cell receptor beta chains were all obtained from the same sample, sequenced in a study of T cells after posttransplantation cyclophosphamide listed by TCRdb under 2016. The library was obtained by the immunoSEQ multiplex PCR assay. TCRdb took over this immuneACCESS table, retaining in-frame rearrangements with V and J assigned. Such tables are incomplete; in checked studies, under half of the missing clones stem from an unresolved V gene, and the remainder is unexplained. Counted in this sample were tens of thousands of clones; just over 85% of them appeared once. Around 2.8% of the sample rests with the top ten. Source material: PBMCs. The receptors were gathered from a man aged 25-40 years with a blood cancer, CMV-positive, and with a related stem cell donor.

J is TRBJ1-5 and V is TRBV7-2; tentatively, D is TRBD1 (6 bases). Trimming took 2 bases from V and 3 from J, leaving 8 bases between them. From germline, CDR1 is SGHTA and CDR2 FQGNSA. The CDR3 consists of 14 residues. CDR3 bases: TGTGCCAGCAGCTTAAACAGGGCCAATCAGCCCCAGCATTTT. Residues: CASSLNRANQPQHF.

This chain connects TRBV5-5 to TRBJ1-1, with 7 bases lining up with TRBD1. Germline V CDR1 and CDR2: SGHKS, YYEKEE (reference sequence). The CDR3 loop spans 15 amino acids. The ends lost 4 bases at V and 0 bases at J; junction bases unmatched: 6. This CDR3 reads CASSIGGLMNTEAFF. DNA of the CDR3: TGTGCCAGCAGCATAGGGGGCCTCATGAACACTGAAGCTTTCTTT.

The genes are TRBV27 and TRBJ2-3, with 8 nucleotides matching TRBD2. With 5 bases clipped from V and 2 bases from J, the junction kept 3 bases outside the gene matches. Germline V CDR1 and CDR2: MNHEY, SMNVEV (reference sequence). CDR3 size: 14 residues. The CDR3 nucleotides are TGTGCCAGCAGTCGCGGACTAGCCACAGATACGCAGTATTTT. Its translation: CASSRGLATDTQYF.

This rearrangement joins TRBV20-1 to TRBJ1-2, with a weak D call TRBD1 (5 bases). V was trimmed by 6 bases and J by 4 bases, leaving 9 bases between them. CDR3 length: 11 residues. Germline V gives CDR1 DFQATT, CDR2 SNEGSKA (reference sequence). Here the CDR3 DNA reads TGCAGTGCGACAGACAGCTATGGCTACACCTTC. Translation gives CSATDSYGYTF.

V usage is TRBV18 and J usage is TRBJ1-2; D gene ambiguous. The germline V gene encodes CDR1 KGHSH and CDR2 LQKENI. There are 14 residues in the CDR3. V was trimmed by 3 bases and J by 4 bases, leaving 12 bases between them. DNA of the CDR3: TGTGCCAGCTCACCGGCCAGATCTGGCTATGGCTACACCTTC. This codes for CASSPARSGYGYTF.

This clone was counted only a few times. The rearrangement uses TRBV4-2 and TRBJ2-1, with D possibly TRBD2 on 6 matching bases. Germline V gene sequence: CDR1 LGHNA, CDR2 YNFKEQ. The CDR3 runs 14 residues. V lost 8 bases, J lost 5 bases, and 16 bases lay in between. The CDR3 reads CASETGGLNNEQFF. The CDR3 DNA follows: TGTGCCAGCGAGACTGGAGGGCTAAACAATGAGCAGTTCTTC.

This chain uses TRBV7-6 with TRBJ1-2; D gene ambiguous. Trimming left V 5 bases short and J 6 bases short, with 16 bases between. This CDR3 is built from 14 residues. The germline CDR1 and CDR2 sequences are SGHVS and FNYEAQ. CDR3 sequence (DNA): TGTGCCAGCAGCCCCCGTCCCGGAGTGCATGGCTACACCTTC. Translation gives CASSPRPGVHGYTF.

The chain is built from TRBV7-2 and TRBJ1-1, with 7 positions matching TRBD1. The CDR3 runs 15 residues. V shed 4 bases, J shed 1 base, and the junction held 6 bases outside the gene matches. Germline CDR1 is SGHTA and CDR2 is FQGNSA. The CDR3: CASSSIQGKNTEAFF. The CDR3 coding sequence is TGTGCCAGCAGCTCGATACAGGGGAAGAACACTGAAGCTTTCTTT.

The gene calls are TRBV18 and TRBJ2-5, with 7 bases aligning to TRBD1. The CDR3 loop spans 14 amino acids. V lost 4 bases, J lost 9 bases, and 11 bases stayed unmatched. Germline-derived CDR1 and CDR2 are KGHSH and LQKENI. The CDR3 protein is CASSQDRQSRSQYF. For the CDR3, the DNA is TGTGCCAGCTCACAGGACAGGCAGTCCCGCTCCCAGTACTTC.

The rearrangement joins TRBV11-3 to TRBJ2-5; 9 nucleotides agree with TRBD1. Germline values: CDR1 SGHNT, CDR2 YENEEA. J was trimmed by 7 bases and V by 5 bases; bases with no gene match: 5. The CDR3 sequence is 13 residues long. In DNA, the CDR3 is TGTGCCAGCAGCCCTGACAGGGGGGTGACCCAGTACTTC. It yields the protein CASSPDRGVTQYF.

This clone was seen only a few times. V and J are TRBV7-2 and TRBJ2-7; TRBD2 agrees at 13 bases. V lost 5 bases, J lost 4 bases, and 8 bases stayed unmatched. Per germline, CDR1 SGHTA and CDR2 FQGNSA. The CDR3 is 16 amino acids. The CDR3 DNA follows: TGTGCCAGCAGCCCCAGGGGGACTAGCGGGGTTTACGAGCAGTACTTC. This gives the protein CASSPRGTSGVYEQYF. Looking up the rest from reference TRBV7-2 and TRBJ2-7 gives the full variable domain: GAGVSQSPSNKVTEKGKDVELRCDPISGHTALYWYRQSLGQGLEFLIYFQGNSAPDKSGLPSDRFSAERTGGSVSTLTIQRTQQEDSAVYLCASSPRGTSGVYEQYFGPGTRLTVT.

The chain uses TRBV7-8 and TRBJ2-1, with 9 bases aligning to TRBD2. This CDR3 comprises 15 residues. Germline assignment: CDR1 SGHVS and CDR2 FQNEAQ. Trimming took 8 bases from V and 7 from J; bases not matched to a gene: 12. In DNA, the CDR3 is TGTGCCAGCCGCCCTAGGGCGGGAGGGAGTAATGAGCAGTTCTTC. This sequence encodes CASRPRAGGSNEQFF.

The CDR3 bases are TGTGCCAGCAGCCCAGGGGACAAGAGGCTCGAGCAGTACTTC. This gives the protein CASSPGDKRLEQYF. V usage is TRBV11-2 and J usage is TRBJ2-7; a weak D match, TRBD1 (6 bases). The CDR3 loop spans 14 amino acids. Between the trimmed V and J ends, which lost 5 bases and 6 bases, there was a span of 17 bases. The germline V gene has CDR1 SGHAT and CDR2 FQNNGV. The variable domain in full, completed from reference TRBV11-2 and TRBJ2-7, reads EAGVAQSPRYKIIEKRQSVAFWCNPISGHATLYWYQQILGQGPKLLIQFQNNGVVDDSQLPKDRFSAERLKGVDSTLKIQPAKLEDSAVYLCASSPGDKRLEQYFGPGTRLTVT.

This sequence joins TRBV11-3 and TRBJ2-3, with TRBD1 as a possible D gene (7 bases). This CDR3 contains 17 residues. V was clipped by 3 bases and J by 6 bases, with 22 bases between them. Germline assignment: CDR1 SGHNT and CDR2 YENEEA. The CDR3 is CASSFLQGGLVKDTQYF. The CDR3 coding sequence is TGTGCCAGCAGCTTTCTTCAGGGGGGTCTTGTCAAGGATACGCAGTATTTT.

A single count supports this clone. The CDR3 loop is CASSQDRGQPQHF. The CDR3 DNA is TGTGCCAGCAGCCAAGACCGGGGTCAGCCCCAGCATTTT. V usage is TRBV4-2 and J usage is TRBJ1-5; D gene ambiguous. Germline lookup yields CDR1 LGHNA and CDR2 YNFKEQ. The V gene lost 0 bases and the J gene lost 6 bases, with 6 bases spanning the gap. The CDR3 is made up of 13 amino acids.

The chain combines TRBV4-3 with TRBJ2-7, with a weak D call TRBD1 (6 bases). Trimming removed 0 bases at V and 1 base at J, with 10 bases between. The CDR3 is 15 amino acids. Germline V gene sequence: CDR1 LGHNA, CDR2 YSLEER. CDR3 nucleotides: TGCGCCAGCAGCCAAGAGACAGGCCAGTCCTACGAGCAGTACTTC. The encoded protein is CASSQETGQSYEQYF.

CDR3 amino acids: CASSLPLNEKLFF. The CDR3 DNA sequence: TGTGCCAGCAGTTTACCCCTTAATGAAAAACTGTTTTTT. V gene TRBV28 combines with J gene TRBJ1-4; D gene uncertain. The CDR3 is 13 amino acids. The ends were cut back, 2 bases at V and 4 bases at J, with 5 bases in the middle. CDR1 and CDR2 from the germline V gene are MDHEN and SYDVKM.

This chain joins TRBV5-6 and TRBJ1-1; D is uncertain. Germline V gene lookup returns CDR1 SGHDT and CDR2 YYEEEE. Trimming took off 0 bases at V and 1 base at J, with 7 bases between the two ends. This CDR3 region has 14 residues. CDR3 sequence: CASSLGGRNTEAFF. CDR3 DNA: TGTGCCAGCAGCTTGGGAGGGCGGAACACTGAAGCTTTCTTT.

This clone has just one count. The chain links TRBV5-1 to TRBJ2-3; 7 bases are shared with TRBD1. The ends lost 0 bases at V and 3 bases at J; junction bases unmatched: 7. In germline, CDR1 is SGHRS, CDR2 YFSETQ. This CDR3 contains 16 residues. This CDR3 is CASSLGQGWRTDTQYF. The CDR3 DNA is TGCGCCAGCAGCTTGGGACAGGGATGGCGGACAGATACGCAGTATTTT.

CDR3: CASSLTGYPSYNEQFF. The CDR3 bases are TGTGCCAGCAGTTTAACAGGGTATCCCTCCTACAATGAGCAGTTCTTC. The chain employs TRBV27 and TRBJ2-1; possible D gene TRBD1, 6 bases. The V gene's germline CDR1 is MNHEY and CDR2 SMNVEV (reference sequence). With 2 bases removed from V and 0 bases from J, the gap between germline ends came to 11 bases. The CDR3 extends over 16 amino acids.

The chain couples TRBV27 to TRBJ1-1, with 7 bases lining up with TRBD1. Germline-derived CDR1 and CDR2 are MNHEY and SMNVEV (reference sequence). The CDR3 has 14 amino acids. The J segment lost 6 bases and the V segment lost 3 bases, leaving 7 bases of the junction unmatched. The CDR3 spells CASSFGRGTSEAFF. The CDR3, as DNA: TGTGCCAGCAGTTTTGGCAGGGGGACATCTGAAGCTTTCTTT.

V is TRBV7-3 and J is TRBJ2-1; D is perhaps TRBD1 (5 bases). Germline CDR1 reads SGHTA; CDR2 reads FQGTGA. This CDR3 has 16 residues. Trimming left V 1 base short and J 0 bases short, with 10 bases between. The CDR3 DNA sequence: TGTGCCAGCAGCTTAAAGGGGTCGAGCTCCTACAATGAGCAGTTCTTC. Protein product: CASSLKGSSSYNEQFF.

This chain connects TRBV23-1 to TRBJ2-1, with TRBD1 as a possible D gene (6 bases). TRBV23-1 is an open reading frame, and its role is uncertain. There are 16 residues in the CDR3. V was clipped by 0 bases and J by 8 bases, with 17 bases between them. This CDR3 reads CASSQSATGTWDEQFF. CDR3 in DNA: TGCGCCAGCAGTCAATCCGCGACAGGCACATGGGATGAGCAGTTCTTC.

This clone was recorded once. The CDR3 coding sequence is TGTGCCAGCAGCTTGCTAGCGCCCTACAATGAGCAGTTCTTC. Amino acid sequence: CASSLLAPYNEQFF. This chain connects TRBV7-2 to TRBJ2-1; tentative D call: TRBD2 (6 bases). V shed 3 bases and J shed 2 bases, with 8 bases lying between them. This CDR3 contains 14 residues. Germline assignment: CDR1 SGHTA and CDR2 FQGNSA.

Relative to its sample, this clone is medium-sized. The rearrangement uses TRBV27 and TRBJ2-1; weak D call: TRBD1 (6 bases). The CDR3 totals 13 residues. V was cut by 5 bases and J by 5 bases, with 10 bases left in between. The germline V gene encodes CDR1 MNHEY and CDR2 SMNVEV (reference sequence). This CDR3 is CASSIGTHNEQFF. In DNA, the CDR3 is TGTGCCAGCAGTATCGGGACACACAATGAGCAGTTCTTC.

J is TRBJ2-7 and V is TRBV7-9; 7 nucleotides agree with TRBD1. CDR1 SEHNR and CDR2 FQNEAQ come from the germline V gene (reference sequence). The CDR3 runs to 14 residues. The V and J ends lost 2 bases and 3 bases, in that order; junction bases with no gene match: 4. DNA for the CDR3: TGTGCCAGCAGCTTATATCAGGGGGACTACGAGCAGTACTTC. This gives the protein CASSLYQGDYEQYF.

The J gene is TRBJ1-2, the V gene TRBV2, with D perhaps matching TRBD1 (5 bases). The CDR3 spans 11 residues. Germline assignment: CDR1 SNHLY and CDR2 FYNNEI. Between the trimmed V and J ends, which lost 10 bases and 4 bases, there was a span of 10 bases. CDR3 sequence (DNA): TGTGCCAACCAGACAGCCTATGGCTACACCTTC. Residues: CANQTAYGYTF.

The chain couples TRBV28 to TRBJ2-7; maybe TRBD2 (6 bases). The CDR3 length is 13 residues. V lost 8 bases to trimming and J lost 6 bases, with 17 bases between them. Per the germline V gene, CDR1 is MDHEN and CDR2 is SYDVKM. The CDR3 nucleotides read TGTGCCAGCGGGGGGATAGGTCAAGCCGAGCAGTACTTC. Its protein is CASGGIGQAEQYF.

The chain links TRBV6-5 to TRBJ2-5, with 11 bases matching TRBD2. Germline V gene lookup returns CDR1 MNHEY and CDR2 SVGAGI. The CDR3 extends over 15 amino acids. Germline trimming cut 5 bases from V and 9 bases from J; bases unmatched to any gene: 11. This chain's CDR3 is CASSRLAGRSRAQYF. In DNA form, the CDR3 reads TGTGCCAGCAGTAGACTAGCGGGACGAAGTAGGGCCCAGTACTTC.

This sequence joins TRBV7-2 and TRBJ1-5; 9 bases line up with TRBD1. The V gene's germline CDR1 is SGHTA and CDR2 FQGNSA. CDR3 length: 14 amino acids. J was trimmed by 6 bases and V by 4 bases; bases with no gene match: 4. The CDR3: CASSSQGAGQPQHF. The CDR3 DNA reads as TGTGCCAGCAGCTCACAGGGGGCAGGTCAGCCCCAGCATTTT.